This T cell receptor (beta chain) was found in a study of CD8+ T cells in alopecia areata. After isolation, RNA underwent reverse transcription to generate cDNA as the sequencing template. The repertoire was sequenced with immunoSEQ multiplex PCR; TCRdb's copy has only in-frame clones and lacks some. The sample shows around 5,900 clones, around 65% of them seen only once. There are 14 residues in the CDR3. Germline V gene data show CDR1 as SGHTA and CDR2 as FQGTGA. V was cut by 2 bases and J by 3 bases, with 5 bases left in between. This clone was detected a few times. The antigen is undetermined. Described treatment: oral pan-JAK inhibitor, 5-10 mg twice daily. Individuals with alopecia areata gave both lesional scalp punch biopsies and peripheral blood for collection. General study results and limits: On tofacitinib, scalp and blood still held many of the expanded lesional clones.

This TCR came from a human donor with alopecia areata. The sample consisted of skin, taken at roughly week 30, from a patient treated with tofacitinib. The chain carries TRBV7-3 and TRBJ1-6, with D perhaps TRBD1 (5 bases). The CDR3 sequence: CASSLGGYNSPLHF. The CDR3 nucleotides read TGTGCCAGCAGCTTAGGGGGCTATAATTCACCCCTCCACTTT.